What follows is one T cell receptor (beta chain) and its context. The antigen it recognizes is unknown. No clone much larger than this one lies a single base away; base qualities are absent. The sample's time point, from its label and the paper: patch test 1, 2 weeks after DPC sensitization. The label giving this sample's treatment or condition can be read as: therapeutic diphenylcyclopropenone sensitization with weekly scalp DPC. At each patch-test visit, blood was drawn before the patch test was applied. To be eligible, patients had to be aged 18 to 70, diagnosed with alopecia and judged suitable for DPC therapy, while pregnant patients were excluded. Total RNA was extracted from unfractionated whole blood that had been collected in Tempus Blood RNA tubes. The data derive from a study of human T cells and chemical hapten exposure (dated by TCRdb to about 2021). The study in broad terms: For sensitization, 2% DPC in acetone was applied to a roughly 2 cm by roughly 2 cm area of upper inner arm skin. Throughout the approximately 25-week study period, patients were also given weekly therapeutic DPC doses on the scalp. Patch testing was performed on the upper back with Finn chambers containing 0.01% DPC, and the patch tests were scored after 6 days according to International Contact Dermatitis Research Group standards. Alopecia areata with under or over 50% scalp involvement, alopecia totalis and alopecia universalis were represented in the patient cohort, which was mostly female. The libraries were sequenced as a pool, and the TCR yield per sample differed mostly because of small variations in library volumes within the pool. The study tracked peripheral blood TCR repertoire changes in vivo during primary and secondary sensitization to the hapten diphenylcyclopropenone (DPC) in alopecia patients. Patient blood was sampled pre-sensitization (week 0) and at 2, 6 and about 24 weeks after DPC sensitization. Blood for TCR sequencing was provided by twenty-nine alopecia patients at one to four time points (pre-sensitization, 2, 6 and 24 weeks). Here is what the overall study found, with its caveats: All patients had alopecia, a presumed autoimmune disease, so their immune response might differ from that of healthy individuals. Significantly more large CDR3 similarity clusters were formed by expanded TCRs than by pre-sensitization or healthy control sets, consistent with antigen-driven responses. After repeated subsampling, the strength of the expansion versus patch-test correlation and the threshold at which it became significant changed. No change with DPC sensitization was found in the number of TCRs above 1 in 1000 frequency, and no evidence of global repertoire structure alterations was found. A positive correlation was found between the number of PT1 expanded TCRs and patch test score, with significance reached at thresholds 8, 16 and 32 but not 4.

To prepare the library, RACE was applied. The sample was run on a NextSeq 500. During library preparation, unique molecular identifiers were attached to individual cDNA molecules so that TCRs could be counted quantitatively and reproducibly. Each blood RNA sample was used to sequence both TCR alpha and TCR beta chains. The paper's processing steps were these. A median of roughly 98,000 TCRs per sample was observed, with a range of 23,224 to 690,600. V, J and CDR3 annotation of the TCR reads was carried out using the Decombinator software suite. To make PS versus PT1 abundance plots, every sample was subsampled to the same number of TCRs (28,000). Expanded TCRs were defined as absent before sensitization and observed at least eight times at the 2-week time point. The public reads were run again by TCRdb, first through fastp at Q25 and then through MiXCR, and only productive beta chains were kept. Rows are unified per CDR3 protein, each entry keeping the most common DNA and genes. TCRdb, rather than the study authors, made the V and J calls. The sample contains some 350,000 distinct CDR3 sequences, roughly 6.9% of them found a single time. The ten largest clonotypes hold roughly 8% of the sample.

The CDR3, from cysteine to phenylalanine, totals 17 residues. Of all the DNA, just the CDR3 is kept, 51 bases in frame from base 1. CDR1 and CDR2 (SGHRS, YFSETQ) derive from the germline V gene. Here V drops 0 bases and J drops 5 bases, and the junction holds 10 bases not matched to any gene. The source was whole blood, collected in connection with sensitization to the hapten diphenylcyclopropenone (DPC). In this chain, TRBV5-1 is recombined with TRBJ2-3; 9 bases in the middle match TRBD2. The clonotype was recovered from a young woman with alopecia areata. Some clones in this sample may be carry-over from other donors' samples. Here is the DNA: TGCGCCAGCAGCTTGGCGGTTGGGCGGGGGGGCCGAGATACGCAGTATTTT. Its coded protein is CASSLAVGRGGRDTQYF.